The 27 T cell receptor beta chains given below trace back to one sample, sequenced in a study of shared clonotypes between healthy human individuals. Profiling relied on immunoSEQ multiplex PCR, and the TCRdb table lists in-frame clones only, not all of them. The sample contains around 2.3 million clones, 90% to 96% of which appear only once. What was sequenced was naive CD4+ T cells sorted from blood. Subset here: CD45RA+ positively selected. The receptors were sampled from a man aged 18 to 35 in good health.

The gene calls are TRBV27 and TRBJ2-4, with D possibly called TRBD1 or TRBD2 (7 bases each). V dropped 3 bases and J dropped 8 bases, with 26 bases sitting between them. The length of the CDR3 is 18 residues. The germline V gene encodes CDR1 MNHEY and CDR2 SMNVEV (reference sequence). CDR3 loop: CASSFSRPDRARGYIQYF. The CDR3 DNA reads TGTGCCAGCAGTTTTTCGCGGCCCGACAGGGCGCGGGGGTACATTCAGTACTTC.

This chain joins TRBV4-2 and TRBJ1-2; D is uncertain. With 4 bases removed from V and 4 bases from J, the gap between germline ends came to 16 bases. The CDR3 runs to 15 residues. Germline loops: CDR1 LGHNA, CDR2 YNFKEQ. DNA of the CDR3: TGTGCCAGCAGCCCCGACTCAGGATCGTTCTATGGCTACACCTTC. Its protein product is CASSPDSGSFYGYTF.

The rearrangement joins TRBV29-1 to TRBJ2-1; the D gene is possibly TRBD1 (6 bases). Germline V gene sequence: CDR1 SQVTM, CDR2 ANQGSEA. The V gene lost 5 bases and the J gene lost 5 bases, with 19 bases spanning the gap. The CDR3 runs 15 residues. CDR3 sequence reads: CSVLWVVTGHNEQFF. The CDR3, as DNA: TGCAGCGTTCTCTGGGTCGTGACAGGCCACAATGAGCAGTTCTTC.

The rearrangement uses TRBV28 and TRBJ1-6; possible D gene TRBD1, 5 bases. This CDR3 is built from 14 residues. Germline-derived CDR1 and CDR2 are MDHEN and SYDVKM. Trimming left V 6 bases short and J 5 bases short, with 11 bases between. For the CDR3, the DNA is TGTGCCAGCAGCCGGGGCAGAAATAATTCACCCCTCCACTTT. Translating gives CASSRGRNNSPLHF.

This rearrangement joins TRBV5-1 to TRBJ2-7, with D possibly being TRBD1 (6 bases). V was cut by 0 bases and J by 2 bases, with 21 bases left in between. From germline, CDR1 is SGHRS and CDR2 YFSETQ. There are 18 residues in the CDR3. The CDR3 is CASSLAVLTRGSAYEQYF. The CDR3, as DNA: TGCGCCAGCAGCTTGGCAGTTCTCACGAGGGGGTCAGCCTACGAGCAGTACTTC.

This clone appeared once. V gene TRBV4-3 combines with J gene TRBJ1-1; D is uncertain. The CDR3 extends over 16 amino acids. In germline, CDR1 is LGHNA, CDR2 YSLEER. V dropped 0 bases and J dropped 7 bases, with 18 bases sitting between them. CDR3 sequence (DNA): TGCGCCAGCAGCCAAGATTTACCCCCCCCACCCCTTGAAGCTTTCTTT. Translating it yields CASSQDLPPPPLEAFF.

V gene TRBV19 combines with J gene TRBJ2-1; D gene unclear. This CDR3 comprises 13 residues. In germline, CDR1 is LNHDA, CDR2 SQIVND (reference sequence). V lost 5 bases to trimming and J lost 3 bases, with 8 bases between them. The CDR3 DNA reads TGTGCCAGTAGTTCGCTAGGCTACAATGAGCAGTTCTTC. It codes for CASSSLGYNEQFF. Using reference TRBV19 and TRBJ2-1 for the parts outside the CDR3, the full variable domain is DGGITQSPKYLFRKEGQNVTLSCEQNLNHDAMYWYRQDPGQGLRLIYYSQIVNDFQKGDIAEGYSVSREKKESFPLTVTSAQKNPTAFYLCASSSLGYNEQFFGPGTRLTVL.

DNA of the CDR3: TGTGCCAGCAGTTTACGCCCGGGGGTGGTCACCGGGGAGCTGTTTTTT. Residues: CASSLRPGVVTGELFF. The V and J genes are TRBV27 and TRBJ2-2, with a possible D match to TRBD2 (6 bases). This CDR3 region has 16 residues. The V gene lost 2 bases and the J gene lost 4 bases, with 14 bases spanning the gap. CDR1 and CDR2 (germline): MNHEY, SMNVEV (reference sequence).

The chain recombines TRBV28 with TRBJ1-6; D call uncertain. The germline V and J ends were trimmed by 2 bases and 5 bases, with 7 bases remaining between them. Germline V gene lookup returns CDR1 MDHEN and CDR2 SYDVKM. This CDR3 spans 14 amino acids. The CDR3 spells CASSLPENNSPLHF. The CDR3 DNA reads as TGTGCCAGCAGTTTACCAGAAAATAATTCACCCCTCCACTTT.

This clone was detected only once. V and J are TRBV5-4 and TRBJ2-1; D is unclear. Germline CDR1 SGHNT, CDR2 YYREEE (reference sequence). This CDR3 spans 16 amino acids. V lost 2 bases, J lost 9 bases, and 21 bases lay in between. The CDR3 loop reads CASSFPGWANGGEQFF. In DNA, the CDR3 is TGTGCCAGCAGCTTTCCCGGGTGGGCTAATGGTGGTGAGCAGTTCTTC.

This clone was observed once. The V call is TRBV9, the J call TRBJ1-1; D might be TRBD1 (6 bases). The germline CDR1 and CDR2 sequences are SGDLS and YYNGEE. The CDR3 has 13 residues. V lost 4 bases and J lost 4, with 11 bases in between. CDR3 nucleotides: TGTGCCAGCAGCATGCAGGGGACCACTGAAGCTTTCTTT. This translates into CASSMQGTTEAFF.

In DNA, the CDR3 is TGCGCCAGCAGTCCCGGGACAGGCGTAAGACCGGGCACAGATACGCAGTATTTT. Protein sequence: CASSPGTGVRPGTDTQYF. This chain connects TRBV10-2 to TRBJ2-3; TRBD1 agrees at 8 bases. V shed 5 bases, J shed 1 base, and the junction held 14 bases outside the gene matches. CDR1 and CDR2 from the germline V gene are WSHSY and SAAADI. The CDR3 length is 18 residues.

The J gene is TRBJ1-3, the V gene TRBV28, with 8 bases matching TRBD1. CDR1 MDHEN and CDR2 SYDVKM come from the germline V gene. The V gene end was trimmed by 5 bases and the J gene end by 8 bases; junction bases not matched to a gene: 11. The CDR3 consists of 15 residues. This CDR3 is CASSRTTGAIHTIYF. The CDR3 nucleotides are TGTGCCAGCAGTCGTACGACAGGGGCGATACACACCATATATTTT.

The V call is TRBV7-9, the J call TRBJ1-2; 7 nucleotides match TRBD1. Germline assignment: CDR1 SEHNR and CDR2 FQNEAQ (reference sequence). This CDR3 region has 12 residues. V lost 8 bases and J lost 4; bases outside the gene matches: 4. The CDR3 reads CASDRVSYGYTF. CDR3 DNA sequence: TGTGCCAGCGACAGGGTGAGCTATGGCTACACCTTC.

This chain connects TRBV11-2 to TRBJ2-7, with TRBD1 identical over 7 bases. CDR3 length: 15 amino acids. Germline CDR1 SGHAT, CDR2 FQNNGV. Trimming removed 4 bases from V and 3 bases from J; junction bases left unmatched: 9. CDR3 amino acids: CASSSQPGTVYEQYF. The CDR3 DNA follows: TGTGCCAGCAGCTCACAGCCCGGGACAGTCTACGAGCAGTACTTC.

V gene TRBV19 combines with J gene TRBJ1-2; no clear D. The CDR3 is 15 amino acids. V was cut by 0 bases and J by 0 bases, with 8 bases left in between. Germline V gene sequence: CDR1 LNHDA, CDR2 SQIVND (reference sequence). The CDR3 region is CASSIDRGPNYGYTF. In nucleotides, the CDR3 is TGTGCCAGTAGTATAGATCGTGGCCCTAACTATGGCTACACCTTC.

On this clone: Additional DNA sequences in this sample encode the identical CDR3. The chain recombines TRBV7-2 with TRBJ2-4; 10 nucleotides match TRBD1. The CDR3 contains 16 residues. The junction had 4 bases not matched to a gene; V was cut back by 4 bases and J by 1 base. Germline V lookup: CDR1 SGHTA, CDR2 FQGNSA. Here the CDR3 reads CASSSGQGVAKNIQYF. CDR3 DNA sequence: TGTGCCAGCAGCTCCGGACAGGGGGTCGCCAAAAACATTCAGTACTTC.

V is TRBV10-2 and J is TRBJ2-1; either TRBD1 or TRBD2 may fit D (7 bases each). Germline V gene data show CDR1 as WSHSY and CDR2 as SAAADI. The CDR3 loop spans 18 amino acids. Deletions cut 4 bases from V and 7 bases from J, with 26 bases between. CDR3 sequence: CASSGPIRGRATYNEQFF. The DNA of the CDR3 is TGCGCCAGCAGTGGCCCTATCAGGGGGAGGGCAACGTATAATGAGCAGTTCTTC.

The J gene is TRBJ2-7, the V gene TRBV5-8; D gene ambiguous. Trimming removed 4 bases from V and 6 bases from J, with 8 bases in between. CDR1 SGHTS and CDR2 YDEGEE come from the germline V gene. The CDR3 covers 11 residues. Here the CDR3 DNA reads TGTGCCAGCAGCCTTCATAGCGAGCAGTACTTC. Encoded protein: CASSLHSEQYF.

The V and J genes are TRBV5-6 and TRBJ2-1; either TRBD1 or TRBD2 may fit D (5 bases each). Trimming left V 2 bases short and J 4 bases short, with 16 bases between. Germline V lookup: CDR1 SGHDT, CDR2 YYEEEE. The CDR3 has 16 amino acids. CDR3 protein: CASSFDTGWGYNEQFF. CDR3 coding DNA: TGTGCCAGCAGCTTCGATACGGGGTGGGGGTACAATGAGCAGTTCTTC.

The chain uses TRBV11-3 and TRBJ2-1, with D unclear. V gave up 3 bases and J gave up 6 bases, with 6 bases separating them. The CDR3 is made up of 12 amino acids. CDR1 is SGHNT, CDR2 YENEEA, per germline. CDR3 sequence (DNA): TGTGCCAGCAGCTTGGTGGGCAATGAGCAGTTCTTC. It is translated as CASSLVGNEQFF. Full variable domain (outside the CDR3, taken from reference TRBV11-3 and TRBJ2-1): EAGVVQSPRYKIIEKKQPVAFWCNPISGHNTLYWYLQNLGQGPELLIRYENEEAVDDSQLPKDRFSAERLKGVDSTLKIQPAELGDSAVYLCASSLVGNEQFFGPGTRLTVL.

J is TRBJ2-5 and V is TRBV6-5, with no clear D. V shed 0 bases and J shed 5 bases, with 16 bases lying between them. This CDR3 contains 16 residues. Germline V gene lookup returns CDR1 MNHEY and CDR2 SVGAGI. The CDR3 DNA is TGTGCCAGCAGTTACTCATCCCCTTACCTGGCCGAGACCCAGTACTTC. Protein: CASSYSSPYLAETQYF.

This chain links TRBV4-1 with TRBJ2-5, with 7 bases matching TRBD2. This CDR3 is built from 16 residues. V was pared by 1 base and J by 4 bases, with 9 bases of the junction left unmatched. Per germline, CDR1 MGHRA and CDR2 YSYEKL. The CDR3 DNA is TGCGCCAGCAGCCAAGGCATTGAGAGCGGGGTAGAGACCCAGTACTTC. This gives the protein CASSQGIESGVETQYF.

The gene calls are TRBV9 and TRBJ2-7, with TRBD1 matching 9 bases. The germline V gene has CDR1 SGDLS and CDR2 YYNGEE. This CDR3 comprises 15 residues. V lost 3 bases to trimming and J lost 6 bases; unmatched junction nucleotides: 10. The CDR3 nucleotides are TGTGCCAGCAGCGCAGACCCCGGGACAGGGCTCGAGCAGTACTTC. It encodes CASSADPGTGLEQYF. The whole variable domain, filled in from reference TRBV9 and TRBJ2-7, reads DSGVTQTPKHLITATGQRVTLRCSPRSGDLSVYWYQQSLDQGLQFLIQYYNGEERAKGNILERFSAQQFPDLHSELNLSSLELGDSALYFCASSADPGTGLEQYFGPGTRLTVT.

The V call is TRBV10-3, the J call TRBJ2-6; D perhaps matches TRBD1 (5 bases). Trimming removed 8 bases at V and 4 bases at J, with 12 bases between. CDR3 length equals 14 residues. Germline CDR1 is ENHRY and CDR2 is SYGVKD. CDR3 region: CAIGVDTGANVLTF. The DNA of the CDR3 is TGTGCCATCGGGGTGGACACGGGGGCCAACGTCCTGACTTTC.

J is TRBJ2-3 and V is TRBV19, with 9 bases that match TRBD1. The length of the CDR3 is 18 residues. Losses at the gene ends were 0 bases for V and 2 bases for J; bases not matched to a gene: 9. The germline gives CDR1 LNHDA, CDR2 SQIVND (reference sequence). CDR3: CASSIDLTGTGNTDTQYF. For the CDR3, the DNA is TGTGCCAGTAGTATAGACCTGACCGGGACAGGGAACACAGATACGCAGTATTTT. Full variable domain (missing parts from reference TRBV19 and TRBJ2-3): DGGITQSPKYLFRKEGQNVTLSCEQNLNHDAMYWYRQDPGQGLRLIYYSQIVNDFQKGDIAEGYSVSREKKESFPLTVTSAQKNPTAFYLCASSIDLTGTGNTDTQYFGPGTRLTVL.

This chain links TRBV27 with TRBJ2-4; 7 positions match TRBD2. The V gene end was trimmed by 5 bases and the J gene end by 8 bases; junction bases not matched to a gene: 9. In germline, CDR1 is MNHEY, CDR2 SMNVEV (reference sequence). The CDR3 is 14 residues long. This CDR3 reads CASSPGEGRYIQYF. The CDR3, as DNA: TGTGCCAGCAGTCCGGGGGAGGGGAGGTACATTCAGTACTTC.